Detailed here is one T cell receptor (beta chain). Its target is unknown. This entry comes from a study of shared clonotypes between healthy human individuals. Methods used by the authors: In the immunoSEQ data, sequences were junction-only and lacked quality scores, so filtering differed. Some clones are missing from TCRdb's copy, which holds only in-frame ones; the method was immunoSEQ multiplex PCR. V and J calls and clone size are as listed in that table; D and trimming were resolved from the DNA. Here the sample spans 550,000 to 850,000 clones, around 72% being singletons. Notes on the study in general: Memory subsets had estimated richness that was generally smaller than that of naive subsets. Generation probability values for non-shared clonotypes were lower than those for clonotypes shared by all four donors.

This receptor was taken from a woman between 25 and 40 years old in good health. The sample comprised memory CD4+ T cells sorted from blood. Stated subset: CD45RA-negative fraction.

The CDR3, as DNA: TGTGCCAGCAGTTTTTATGGCTTAACGAAGGGGACCCAGTACTTC. Translated: CASSFYGLTKGTQYF. The chain couples TRBV27 to TRBJ2-5; D gene uncertain. Germline V gene sequence: CDR1 MNHEY, CDR2 SMNVEV (reference sequence). The CDR3 totals 15 residues. The germline V and J ends were trimmed by 3 bases and 7 bases, with 18 bases remaining between them.